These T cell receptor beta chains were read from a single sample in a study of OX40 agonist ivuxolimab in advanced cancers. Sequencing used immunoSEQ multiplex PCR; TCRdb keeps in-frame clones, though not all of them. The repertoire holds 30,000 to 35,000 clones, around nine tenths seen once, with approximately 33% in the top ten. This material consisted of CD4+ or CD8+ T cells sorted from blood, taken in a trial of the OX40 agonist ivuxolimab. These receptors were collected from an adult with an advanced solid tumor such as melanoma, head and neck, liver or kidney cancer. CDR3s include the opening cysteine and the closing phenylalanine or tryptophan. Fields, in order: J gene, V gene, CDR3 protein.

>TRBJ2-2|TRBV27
CASSPHTGELFF
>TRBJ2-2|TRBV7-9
CASSWDRGRAGELFF
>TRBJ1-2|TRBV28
CASSQRTDYGYTF
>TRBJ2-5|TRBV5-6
CASSWEGQDVGTQYF
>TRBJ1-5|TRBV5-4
CASSPPSGQPQHF
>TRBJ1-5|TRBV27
CASRSRGGNQPQHF
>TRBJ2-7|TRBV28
CASSLTGRSSYEQYF
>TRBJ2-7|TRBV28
CASSPPPGGRQGLVYEQYF
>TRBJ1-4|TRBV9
CASSARTGEKLFF
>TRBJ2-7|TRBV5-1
CASSLGAGSSYEQYF
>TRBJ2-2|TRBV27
CASRSTGYTGELFF
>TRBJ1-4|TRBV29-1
CSVESRDPTTNEKLFF
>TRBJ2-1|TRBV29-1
CSVEQGRYNEQFF
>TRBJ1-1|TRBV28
CASSPGLRTPRPGVVNTEAFF
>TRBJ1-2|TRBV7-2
CAPGGQVHNYGYTF
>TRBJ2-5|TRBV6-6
CASSSLRRYQETQYF
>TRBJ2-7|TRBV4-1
CASSQDPRVGYYEQYF
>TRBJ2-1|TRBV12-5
CASGSDDGRRGHNEQFF
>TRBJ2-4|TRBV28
CASSLYSTGTLAKNIQYF
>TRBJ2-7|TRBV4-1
CASSQDNREPYEQYF
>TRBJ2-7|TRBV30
CAWSQTGGNEQYF
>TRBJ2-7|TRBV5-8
CASSLPGRAYEQYF
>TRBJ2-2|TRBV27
CASLGDTGELFF
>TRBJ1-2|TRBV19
CASSIRGANYGYTF
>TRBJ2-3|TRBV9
CASSVDGRSTDTQYF
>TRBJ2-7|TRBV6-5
CASSSNYEQYF
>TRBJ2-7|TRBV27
CASRLAGGAYEQYF
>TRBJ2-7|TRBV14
CASSPAHYEQYF
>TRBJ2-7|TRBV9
CASSERDAYEQYF
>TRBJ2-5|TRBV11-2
CASSLDMLGLAGETQYF
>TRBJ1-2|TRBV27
CASSFGREGDGYTF
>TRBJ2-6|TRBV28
CATRREGSGANVLTF
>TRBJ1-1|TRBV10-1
CASSGQGRNTEAFF
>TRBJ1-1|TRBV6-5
CAVSEAFF
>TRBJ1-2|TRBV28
CASSFLPDRTYGYTF
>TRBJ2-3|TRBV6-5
CASMGTTEGPDTQYF
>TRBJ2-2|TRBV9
CASSDQRGNTGELFF
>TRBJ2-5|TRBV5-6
CASSLLQGVQETQYF
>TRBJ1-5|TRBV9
CASSVSGQYNQPQHF
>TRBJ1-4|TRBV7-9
CASSSFSGTNEKLFF
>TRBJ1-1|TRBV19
CASSSRTGDTEAFF
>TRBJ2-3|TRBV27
CASSLTRTRLSTDTQYF
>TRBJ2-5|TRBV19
CASTPGLARETQYF
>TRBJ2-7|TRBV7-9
CASSSPGLGGYEQYF
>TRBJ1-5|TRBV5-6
CASSSGGSNQPQHF
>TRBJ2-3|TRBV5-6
CASREVGAASTDTQYF
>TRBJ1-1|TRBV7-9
CASSFEGMNTEAFF
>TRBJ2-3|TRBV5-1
CATRGEGFSTDTQYF
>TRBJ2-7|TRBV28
CASTRDRGYEQYF
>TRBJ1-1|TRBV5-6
CASTYYDTGIFTEAFF
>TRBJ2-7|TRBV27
CASSLGNRRAYEQYF
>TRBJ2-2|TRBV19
CASSIDLTGENTGELFF
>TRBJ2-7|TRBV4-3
CASSQGDSSYEQYF
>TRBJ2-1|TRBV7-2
CASSRRSGASYNEQFF
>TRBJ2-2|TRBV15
CATSRGGLQGADTGELFF
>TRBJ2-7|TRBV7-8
CASDWGTSGTQQYF
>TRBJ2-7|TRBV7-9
CASSSKPGTSDYEQYF
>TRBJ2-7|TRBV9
CASSVAPSSYEQYF
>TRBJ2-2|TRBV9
CASSVGVSGPNTGELFF
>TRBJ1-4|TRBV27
CASSPTELDEKLFF